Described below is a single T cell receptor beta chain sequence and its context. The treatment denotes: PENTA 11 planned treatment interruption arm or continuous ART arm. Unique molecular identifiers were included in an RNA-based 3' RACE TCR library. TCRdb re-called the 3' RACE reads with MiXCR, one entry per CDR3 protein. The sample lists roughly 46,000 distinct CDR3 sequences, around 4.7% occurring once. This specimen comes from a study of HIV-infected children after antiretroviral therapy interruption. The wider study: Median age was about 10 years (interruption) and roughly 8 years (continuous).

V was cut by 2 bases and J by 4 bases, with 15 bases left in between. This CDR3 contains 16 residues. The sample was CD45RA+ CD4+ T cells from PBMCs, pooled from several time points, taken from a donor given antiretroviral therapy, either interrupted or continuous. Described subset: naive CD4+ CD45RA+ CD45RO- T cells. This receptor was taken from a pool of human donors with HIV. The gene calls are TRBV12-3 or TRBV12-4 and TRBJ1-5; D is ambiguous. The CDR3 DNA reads TGTGCCAGCAGTTTACCGGCAGCGGGCCTTAATCAGCCCCAGCATTTT. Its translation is CASSLPAAGLNQPQHF.